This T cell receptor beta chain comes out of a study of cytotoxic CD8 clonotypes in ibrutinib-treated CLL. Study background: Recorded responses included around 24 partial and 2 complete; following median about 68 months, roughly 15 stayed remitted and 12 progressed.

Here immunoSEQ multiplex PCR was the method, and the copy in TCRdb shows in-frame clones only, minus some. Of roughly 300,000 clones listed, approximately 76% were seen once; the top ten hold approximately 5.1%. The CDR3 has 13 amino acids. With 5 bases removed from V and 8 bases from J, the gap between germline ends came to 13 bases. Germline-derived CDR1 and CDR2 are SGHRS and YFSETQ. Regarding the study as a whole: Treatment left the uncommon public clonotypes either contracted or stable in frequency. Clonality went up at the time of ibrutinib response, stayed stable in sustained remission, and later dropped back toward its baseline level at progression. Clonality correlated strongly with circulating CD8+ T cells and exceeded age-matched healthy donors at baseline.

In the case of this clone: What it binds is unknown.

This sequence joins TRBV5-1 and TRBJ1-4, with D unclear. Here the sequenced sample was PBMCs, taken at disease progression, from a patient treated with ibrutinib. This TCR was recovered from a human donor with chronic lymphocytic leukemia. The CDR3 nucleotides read TGCGCCAGCAGGTCGGAAGGTTACGAAAAACTGTTTTTT. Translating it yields CASRSEGYEKLFF.